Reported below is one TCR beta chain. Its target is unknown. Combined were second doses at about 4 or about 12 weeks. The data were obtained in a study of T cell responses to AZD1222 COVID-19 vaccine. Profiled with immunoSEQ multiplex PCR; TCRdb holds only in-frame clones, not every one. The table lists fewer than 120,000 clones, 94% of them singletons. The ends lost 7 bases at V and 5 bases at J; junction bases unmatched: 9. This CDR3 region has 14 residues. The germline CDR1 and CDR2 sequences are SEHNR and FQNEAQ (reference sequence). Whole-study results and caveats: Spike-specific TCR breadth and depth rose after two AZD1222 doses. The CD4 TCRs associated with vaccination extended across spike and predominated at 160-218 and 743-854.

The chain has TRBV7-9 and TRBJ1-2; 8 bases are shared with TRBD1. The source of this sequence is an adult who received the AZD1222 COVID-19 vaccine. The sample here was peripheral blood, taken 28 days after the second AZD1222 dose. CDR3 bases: TGTGCCAGCAAATCGTCGGGACAGGAGTATGGCTACACCTTC. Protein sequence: CASKSSGQEYGYTF.